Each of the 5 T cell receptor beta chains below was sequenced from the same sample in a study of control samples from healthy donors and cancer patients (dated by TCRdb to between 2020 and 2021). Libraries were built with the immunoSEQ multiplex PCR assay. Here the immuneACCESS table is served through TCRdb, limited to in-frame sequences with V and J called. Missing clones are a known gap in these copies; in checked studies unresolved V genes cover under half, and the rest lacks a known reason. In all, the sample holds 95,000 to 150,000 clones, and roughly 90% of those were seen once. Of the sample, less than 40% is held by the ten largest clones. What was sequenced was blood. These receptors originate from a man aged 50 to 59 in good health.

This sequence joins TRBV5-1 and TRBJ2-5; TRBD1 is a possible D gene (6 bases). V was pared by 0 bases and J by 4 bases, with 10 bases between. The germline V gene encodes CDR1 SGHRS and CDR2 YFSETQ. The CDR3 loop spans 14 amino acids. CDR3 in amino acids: CASSLGGGLETQYF. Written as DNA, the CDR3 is TGCGCCAGCAGCTTGGGTGGGGGCCTAGAGACCCAGTACTTC.

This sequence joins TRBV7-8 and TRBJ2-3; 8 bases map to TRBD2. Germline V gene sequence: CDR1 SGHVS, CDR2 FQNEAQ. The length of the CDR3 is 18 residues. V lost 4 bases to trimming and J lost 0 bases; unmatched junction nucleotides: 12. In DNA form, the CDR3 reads TGTGCCAGCAGCTGGATAGCGGGGTCTCTTAGGAGCACAGATACGCAGTATTTT. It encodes CASSWIAGSLRSTDTQYF.

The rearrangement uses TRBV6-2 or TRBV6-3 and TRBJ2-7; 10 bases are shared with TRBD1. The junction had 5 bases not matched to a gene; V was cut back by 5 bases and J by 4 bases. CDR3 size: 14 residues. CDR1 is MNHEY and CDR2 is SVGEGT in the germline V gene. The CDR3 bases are TGTGCCAGCAGTGTCGACAGGGGGCTATACGAGCAGTACTTC. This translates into CASSVDRGLYEQYF.

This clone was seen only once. The CDR3 nucleotides read TGTGCCAGCAGCCAAACAGGGGGCTATCAGCCCCAGCATTTT. Amino acid sequence: CASSQTGGYQPQHF. The chain carries TRBV3-1 (or the pseudogene TRBV3-2) and TRBJ1-5, with 9 bases aligning to TRBD1. The CDR3 spans 14 residues. V dropped 2 bases and J dropped 5; count of bases not matched to a gene: 1. Germline V lookup: CDR1 LGHDT, CDR2 YNNKEL (reference sequence).

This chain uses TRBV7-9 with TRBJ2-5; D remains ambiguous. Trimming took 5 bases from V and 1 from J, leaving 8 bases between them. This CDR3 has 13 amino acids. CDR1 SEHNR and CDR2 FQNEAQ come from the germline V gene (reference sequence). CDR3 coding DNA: TGTGCCAGCAGCCGATTACCCCAAGAGACCCAGTACTTC. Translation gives CASSRLPQETQYF.